This T cell receptor beta chain came from a study of blood T cell repertoires in COVID-19. Background on the study: Material from acute and convalescent COVID-19 was sourced from the United States, Italy and Spain. T cells, B-cell-depleted T cells, or PBMCs supplied cDNA or gDNA.

This clone was observed a few times. This CDR3 contains 16 residues. In germline, CDR1 is MDHEN, CDR2 SYDVKM. Trimming removed 6 bases at V and 1 base at J, with 16 bases between. Source study methods: Estimation of nucleated cell counts was performed using reference gene primer amplification. Assay used: immunoSEQ multiplex PCR; TCRdb lists only in-frame clones, some missing. V, J and clone size were drawn from that table, and D and trimming were deduced from the DNA. The data contain about 140,000 clones, around 83% of them singletons. Sequenced sample: peripheral blood. The V call is TRBV28, the J call TRBJ1-5; D ambiguous. The receptor was derived from a man between 60 and 70 years old with active or convalescent COVID-19. CDR3 sequence reads: CASRTTPARSNQPQHF. The DNA for the CDR3 is TGTGCCAGCAGGACCACCCCCGCGAGGAGCAATCAGCCCCAGCATTTT.